The rows below give T cell receptor beta chains drawn from one sample of a study of cytomegalovirus exposure and HLA in healthy donors. The protocol was immunoSEQ multiplex PCR, while the TCRdb copy is restricted to in-frame clones and leaves out a portion. Counted here are about 110,000 clones, 70% to 80% occurring once; the ten biggest clones make up less than 6%. The sample was PBMCs. Every receptor here comes from a woman between 25 and 40 years old in good health and CMV-seropositive. CDR3s include the opening cysteine and the closing phenylalanine or tryptophan.

v_gene,CDR3aa
TRBV2,CASRRLDSDTQYF
TRBV5-5,CASSLGLQETQYF
TRBV9,CASSVGGTSGLNEQFF
TRBV7-8,CASSSYRTSGRDSYEQYF
TRBV2,CASNPQGSPGNEQFF
TRBV2,CASTHSPVDTQYF
TRBV2,CASSLSRAYEKLFF
TRBV6-4,CASSRGTSGDNEQFF
TRBV15,CATSRAGSANYGYTF
TRBV28,CASSLVGHLADRSYTGELFF
TRBV27,CASSPLGSRLDTGELFF
TRBV4-1,CASSQDSYEQYF
TRBV21-1,CASSLTPGQFLSGNTIYF
TRBV5-6,CASQLIAFGSLSEGYTF
TRBV2,CASSGLAGYNEQFF
TRBV7-9,CASSSGFDNEKLFF
TRBV7-8,CASTVLGQGSTDTQYF
TRBV2,CASSSSVYGYEQYF
TRBV9,CASSARLAGVYEQYF
TRBV14,CASRGTGQETQYF
TRBV18,CASSPPEGLAESYNEQFF
TRBV5-4,CASSPGRERLGNEQFF
TRBV19,CASRDRGPQPQHF
TRBV7-9,CASSSPQGNSYEQYF
TRBV18,CASSTGTGNTEAFF
TRBV4-1,CASRRQGKTGELFF
TRBV19,CASAQTGDGLNTIYF
TRBV4-1,CASSHSSGGSTDTQYF
TRBV7-9,CSSSLRAAEQYF
TRBV13,CASSLALAGEQYF
TRBV6-1,CASSTTGGLTEAFF
TRBV14,CASSQRGVGSYGYTF
TRBV19,CASSRRGQGVHPATNEKLFF
TRBV6-5,CASSQGLWPYNEQFF
TRBV19,CASSRGGAKNSPLHF
TRBV11-2,CASSFRGGAADSNQPQHF
TRBV2,CASSDLAGGPGKNIQYF
TRBV5-1,CASSPEGGANTEAFF
TRBV19,CASSISGGLDEQFF
TRBV5-1,CASSLSGADTEAFF
TRBV7-9,CASSPQGFDGYTF
TRBV5-1,CASSPQEGGNTIYF